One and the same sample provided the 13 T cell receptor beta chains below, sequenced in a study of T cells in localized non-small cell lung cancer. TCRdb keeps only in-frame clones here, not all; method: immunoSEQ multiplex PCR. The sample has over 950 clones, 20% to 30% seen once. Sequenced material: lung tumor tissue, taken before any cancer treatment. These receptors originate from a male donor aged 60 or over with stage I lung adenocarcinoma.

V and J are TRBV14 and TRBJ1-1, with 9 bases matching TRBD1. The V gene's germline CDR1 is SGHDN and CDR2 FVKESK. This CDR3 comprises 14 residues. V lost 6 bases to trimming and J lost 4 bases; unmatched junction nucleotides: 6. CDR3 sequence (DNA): TGTGCCAGCAGACTCGGGACAGGGAGCACTGAAGCTTTCTTT. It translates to CASRLGTGSTEAFF.

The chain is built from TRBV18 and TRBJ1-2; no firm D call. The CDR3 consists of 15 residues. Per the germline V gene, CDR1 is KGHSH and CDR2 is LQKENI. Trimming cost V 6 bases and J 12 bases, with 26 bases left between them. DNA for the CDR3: TGTGCCAGCTCCGAAGGGCGAGCCGGTTTGAATTATCACACCTTC. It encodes CASSEGRAGLNYHTF.

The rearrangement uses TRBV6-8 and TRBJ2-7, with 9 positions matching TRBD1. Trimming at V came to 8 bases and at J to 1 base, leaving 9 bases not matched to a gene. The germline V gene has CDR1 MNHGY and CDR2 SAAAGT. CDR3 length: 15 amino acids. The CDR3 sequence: CASGRGTGISYEQYV. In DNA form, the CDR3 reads TGTGCCAGCGGTCGCGGGACAGGGATTTCCTACGAGCAGTACGTC.

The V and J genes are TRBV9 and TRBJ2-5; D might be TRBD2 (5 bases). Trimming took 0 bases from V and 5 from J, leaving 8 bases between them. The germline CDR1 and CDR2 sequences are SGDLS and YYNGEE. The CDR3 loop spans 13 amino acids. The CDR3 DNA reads TGTGCCAGCAGCGTAGGCCGGGATGAGACCCAGTACTTC. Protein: CASSVGRDETQYF.

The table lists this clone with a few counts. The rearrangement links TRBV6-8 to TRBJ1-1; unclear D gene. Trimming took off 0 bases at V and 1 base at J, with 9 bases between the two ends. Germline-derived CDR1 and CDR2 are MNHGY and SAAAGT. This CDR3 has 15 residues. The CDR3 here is CASSYSGRTNTEAFF. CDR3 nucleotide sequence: TGTGCCAGCAGTTACTCGGGCAGGACGAACACTGAAGCTTTCTTT.

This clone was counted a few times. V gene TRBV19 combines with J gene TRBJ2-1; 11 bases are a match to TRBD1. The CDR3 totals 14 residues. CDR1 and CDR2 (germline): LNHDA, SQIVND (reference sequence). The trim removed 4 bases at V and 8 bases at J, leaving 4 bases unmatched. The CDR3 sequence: CASSTGTGGDEQFF. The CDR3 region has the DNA TGTGCCAGTAGTACGGGGACAGGGGGGGATGAGCAGTTCTTC.

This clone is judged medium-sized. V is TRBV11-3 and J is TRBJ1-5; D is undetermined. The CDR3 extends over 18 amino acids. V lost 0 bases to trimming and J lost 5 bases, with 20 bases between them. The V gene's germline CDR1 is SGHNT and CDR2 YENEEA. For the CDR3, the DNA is TGTGCCAGCAGCTTAGAAGGAAGCTCCTATGGTGGTGATCAGCCCCAGCATTTT. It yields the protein CASSLEGSSYGGDQPQHF.

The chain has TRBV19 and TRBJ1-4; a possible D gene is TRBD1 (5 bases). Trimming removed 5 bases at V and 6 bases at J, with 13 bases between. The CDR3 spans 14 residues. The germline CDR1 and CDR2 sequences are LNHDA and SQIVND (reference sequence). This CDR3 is CASSPQGVDEKLFF. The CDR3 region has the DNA TGTGCCAGTAGTCCTCAGGGAGTTGATGAAAAACTGTTTTTT.

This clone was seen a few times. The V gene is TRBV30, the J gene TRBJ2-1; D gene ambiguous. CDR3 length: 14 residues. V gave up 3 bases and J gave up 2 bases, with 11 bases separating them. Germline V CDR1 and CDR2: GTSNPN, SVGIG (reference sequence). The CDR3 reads CAWREPGPYNEQFF. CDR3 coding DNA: TGTGCCTGGAGGGAGCCGGGCCCCTACAATGAGCAGTTCTTC.

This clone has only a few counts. This CDR3 is CASSPGGPYNEQFF. The CDR3 DNA follows: TGTGCCAGCAGTCCAGGGGGTCCTTACAATGAGCAGTTCTTC. The chain has TRBV6-8 and TRBJ2-1, with 7 bases identical to TRBD1. J gave up 4 bases and V 5 bases, and 5 bases lay outside the gene matches. The CDR3 has 14 amino acids. The germline V gene encodes CDR1 MNHGY and CDR2 SAAAGT.

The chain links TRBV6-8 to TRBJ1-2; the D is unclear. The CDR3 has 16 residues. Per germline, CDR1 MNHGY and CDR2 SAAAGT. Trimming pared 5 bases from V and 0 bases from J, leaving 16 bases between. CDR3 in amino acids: CASSRETGFTNYGYTF. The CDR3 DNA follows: TGTGCCAGCAGTCGAGAAACGGGTTTCACTAACTATGGCTACACCTTC.

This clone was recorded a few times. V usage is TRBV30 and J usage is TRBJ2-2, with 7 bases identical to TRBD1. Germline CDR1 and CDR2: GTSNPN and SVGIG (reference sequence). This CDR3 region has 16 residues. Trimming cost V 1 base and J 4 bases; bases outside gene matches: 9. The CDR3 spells CAWSGATGLGTGELFF. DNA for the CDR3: TGTGCCTGGAGTGGTGCGACAGGGTTGGGCACCGGGGAGCTGTTTTTT.

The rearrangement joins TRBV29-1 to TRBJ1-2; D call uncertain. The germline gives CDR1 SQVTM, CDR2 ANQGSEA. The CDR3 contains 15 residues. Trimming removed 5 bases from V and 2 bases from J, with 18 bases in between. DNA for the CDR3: TGCAGCGTTTATACGGGAAGGGAATCGAACTATGGCTACACCTTC. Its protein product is CSVYTGRESNYGYTF.